The clone carrying this TCR beta chain was seen only once. Antigen unknown. The V gene lost 2 bases and the J gene lost 6 bases, with 13 bases spanning the gap. The CDR3 has 14 amino acids. Germline CDR1 and CDR2: WSHSY and SAAADI. No infections or other immune events were documented during collection. These data belong to a study of identifying expanded T cells in peripheral blood. Study-level points and caveats: Approximately 2-week clone count variance significantly increased as total template count grew. Over two and four weeks, about 15 and 18 clones changed, versus approximately 1.1 between replicates.

Clones were read by immunoSEQ multiplex PCR, and TCRdb kept only the in-frame ones, dropping some. The sample carries about 91,000 clones, 70% to 90% recorded once. Sequenced material: blood. This clonotype was sampled from a person aged 18 to 70 in good health. The rearrangement links TRBV10-2 to TRBJ1-2; possible D gene TRBD1, 5 bases. CDR3 bases: TGCGCCAGCAGTGAGAGAAGGGGCTCGAATGGCTACACCTTC. It specifies CASSERRGSNGYTF.